The present T cell receptor beta chain was sequenced within a study of T cell changes during pregnancy in multiple sclerosis. This CDR3 is built from 13 residues. CDR1 and CDR2 from the germline V gene are MGHDK and SYGVNS. Trimming cost V 0 bases and J 3 bases, with 6 bases left between them. The data were produced by immunoSEQ multiplex PCR, yet TCRdb's version contains in-frame clones alone and is incomplete. The sample lists around 66,000 clones; around 91% were seen once. The source is a female donor in good health, enrolled as a control in a pregnancy study. Source: peripheral blood, taken in the third trimester of pregnancy. The chain carries TRBV25-1 and TRBJ2-7, with a possible D match to TRBD2 (6 bases). CDR3 bases: TGTGCCAGCAGTGAATACGGGGGCTACGAGCAGTACTTC. Its protein is CASSEYGGYEQYF.